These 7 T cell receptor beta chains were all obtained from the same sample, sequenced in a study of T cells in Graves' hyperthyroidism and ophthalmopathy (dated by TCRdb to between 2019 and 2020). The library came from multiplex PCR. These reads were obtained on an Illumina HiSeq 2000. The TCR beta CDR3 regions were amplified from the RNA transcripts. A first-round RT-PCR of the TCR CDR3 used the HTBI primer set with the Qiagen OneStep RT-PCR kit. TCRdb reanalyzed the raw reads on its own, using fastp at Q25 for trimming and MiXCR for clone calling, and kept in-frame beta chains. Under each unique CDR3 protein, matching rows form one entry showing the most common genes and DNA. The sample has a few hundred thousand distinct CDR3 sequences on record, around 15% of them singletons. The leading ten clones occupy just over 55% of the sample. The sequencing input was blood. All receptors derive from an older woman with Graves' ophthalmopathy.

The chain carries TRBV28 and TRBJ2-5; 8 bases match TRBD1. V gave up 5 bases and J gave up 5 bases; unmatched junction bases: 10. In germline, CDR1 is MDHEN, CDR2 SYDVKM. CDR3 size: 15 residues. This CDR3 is CASSNDRGSLETQYF. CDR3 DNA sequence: TGTGCCAGCAGTAATGACAGGGGTTCGTTGGAGACCCAGTACTTC.

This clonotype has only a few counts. The CDR3 sequence is CASSYLPAGGTSEQYF. The CDR3 nucleotides read TGTGCCAGCAGTTACCTGCCGGCGGGAGGGACTAGCGAGCAGTACTTC. The chain joins TRBV6-6 to TRBJ2-7; TRBD2 matches at 9 bases. Germline V lookup: CDR1 MNHNY, CDR2 SVGAGI (reference sequence). With 2 bases clipped from V and 6 bases from J, the junction kept 11 bases outside the gene matches. The CDR3 length is 16 residues.

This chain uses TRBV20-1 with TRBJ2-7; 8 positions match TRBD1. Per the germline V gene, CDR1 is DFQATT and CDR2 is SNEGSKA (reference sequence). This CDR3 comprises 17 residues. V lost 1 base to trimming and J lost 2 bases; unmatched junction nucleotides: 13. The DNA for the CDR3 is TGCAGTGCTAGAGGGGGCACTTACAGGGGGAACCCCTACGAGCAGTACTTC. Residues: CSARGGTYRGNPYEQYF.

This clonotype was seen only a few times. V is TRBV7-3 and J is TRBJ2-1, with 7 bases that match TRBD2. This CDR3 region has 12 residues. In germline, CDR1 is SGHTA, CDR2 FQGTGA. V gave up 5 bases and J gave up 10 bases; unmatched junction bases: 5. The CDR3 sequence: CASSRTTSEQFF. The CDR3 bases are TGTGCCAGCAGCCGCACGACTAGCGAGCAGTTCTTC.

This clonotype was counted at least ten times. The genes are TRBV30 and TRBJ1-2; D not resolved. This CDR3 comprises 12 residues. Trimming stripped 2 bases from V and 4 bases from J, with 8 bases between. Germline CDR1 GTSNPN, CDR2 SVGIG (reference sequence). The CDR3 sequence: CAWSRDFYGYTF. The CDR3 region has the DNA TGTGCCTGGAGTAGGGATTTCTATGGCTACACCTTC.

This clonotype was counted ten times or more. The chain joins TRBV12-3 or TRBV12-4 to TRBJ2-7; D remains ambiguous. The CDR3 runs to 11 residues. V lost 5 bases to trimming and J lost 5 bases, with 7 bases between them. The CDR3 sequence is CASSRYDEQYF. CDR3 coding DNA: TGTGCCAGCAGTCGATACGACGAGCAGTACTTC.

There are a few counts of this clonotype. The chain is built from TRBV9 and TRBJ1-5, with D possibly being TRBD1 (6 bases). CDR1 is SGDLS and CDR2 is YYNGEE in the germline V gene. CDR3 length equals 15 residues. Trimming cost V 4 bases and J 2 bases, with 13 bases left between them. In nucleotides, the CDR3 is TGTGCCAGCAGCCTCGGGGACACCGGCAATCAGCCCCAGCATTTT. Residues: CASSLGDTGNQPQHF.